The present entry profiles one T cell receptor (beta chain) with its context. This clone was observed a single time. It lacks a known antigen. No quality values exist for individual bases; no much larger clone is one base distant. Participants in the prospective study were aged roughly 18 to 100 years, lived in 20 to 25 United States geographic areas, and enrolled through a virtual design. In the prospective study, cohorts were assigned on the basis of participant-reported clinical history obtained from a screening survey and a study questionnaire. ImmuneRACE Cohort 3 recovered participants were defined by two consecutive negative NP/OP PCR tests, healthcare professional clearance, or symptom resolution. In the prospective study, mobile phlebotomists collected whole blood, serum and a nasopharyngeal or oropharyngeal swab from each participant. Over a 2-month period, participants in the prospective study had the option of providing additional blood draws and questionnaires. Before DNA extraction, blood samples from the prospective study were shipped at room temperature or frozen.

The immunoSEQ Assay, a bias-controlled multiplex PCR, was used to amplify TCRbeta CDR3 regions from genomic DNA. Turning to the authors' computational methods: Within the assay, amplification of reference gene primers was used to estimate how many nucleated cells each sample contained. Sequence reads were collapsed and filtered to measure the absolute abundance of every unique TCRbeta CDR3 rearrangement. Productive Simpson clonality was computed per sample as the square root of Simpson's diversity index over productive rearrangements. Drawn from immuneACCESS, this table holds only the in-frame rearrangements with V and J called that TCRdb kept. Clones are partly lost; checked studies trace under half to an unresolved V gene and leave the rest unexplained. For V, J and clone size, that table is used; D and trimming come from the DNA. Recorded for this sample are hundreds of thousands of clones; approximately 90% of them occurred a single time. The ten largest clones take up roughly 0.99% of the sample.

The sample is drawn from a study of blood T cell repertoires in COVID-19 (dated by TCRdb to 2019 to 2021). Broadly, across the study: The collaborator samples originated in the United States, Italy and Spain and spanned the acute and convalescent phases of COVID-19. The material from the prospective study consisted of cDNA or gDNA derived from T cells, B-cell-depleted T cells, or PBMCs. Deeply sampled blood TCRbeta repertoires from subjects exposed to, actively infected with, or recovered from COVID-19 were included in the dataset. A freely available public database, intended as a resource for researchers studying the immune response to SARS-CoV-2, is where the repertoires were released. Samples were obtained from the ongoing ImmuneRACE study (first 160 participants) and from over 1,000 subjects provided by 6 global collaborators. Nearly every sample came with metadata listing a de-identified subject ID, COVID-19 status, age in years and sex. Where HLA class I and class II types were available, the types were taken from metadata supplied by the sample provider, not from assay-based typing. General study outcomes and caveats: The quantity of clinical and demographic metadata differed by source and by participant and was supplied without curation.

There are 14 amino acids in the CDR3, from cysteine to phenylalanine inclusive. This entry keeps only the CDR3 DNA: 42 bases, framed from base 1. From a lookup of the germline V gene (reference sequence), CDR1 and CDR2 are SGHKS and YYEKEE. Cut back by 2 bases and 2 bases, the V and J ends lie 8 bases apart. The source material was PBMCs or T cells enriched from blood (not recorded which). The origin of this receptor is a young man who had recovered from COVID-19. Here the chain combines TRBV5-5 and TRBJ1-5; the D gene is possibly TRBD1, with 6 bases matching. Here the CDR3 is given as CASSFSGGNQPQHF. The nucleotide sequence is given as TGTGCCAGCAGCTTTTCAGGGGGCAATCAGCCCCAGCATTTT.